The subject of this entry is one TCR beta chain. TCRdb's copy holds only in-frame clones and misses some; the assay was immunoSEQ multiplex PCR. The sample comprises 200,000 to 250,000 clones, more than 80% of which are singletons, and less than 3% rests with the top ten. This specimen belongs to a study of blood T cell repertoires in COVID-19. Across the whole study: Sites in the United States, Italy and Spain provided acute and convalescent COVID-19 samples.

The CDR3 covers 17 residues. Germline CDR1 reads SGHDT; CDR2 reads YYEEEE. Trimming left V 1 base short and J 2 bases short, with 16 bases between. Seattle researchers signed up patients amid active infection and tracked them longitudinally. The chain is built from TRBV5-6 and TRBJ1-5, with D possibly being TRBD1 (6 bases). Sample: peripheral blood. The sequence came from a man aged 25-45 years with COVID-19, enrolled during active disease. The CDR3 sequence is CASSLRFPGARNQPQHF. The CDR3 DNA reads as TGTGCCAGCAGCTTGAGGTTTCCAGGGGCTCGCAATCAGCCCCAGCATTTT.